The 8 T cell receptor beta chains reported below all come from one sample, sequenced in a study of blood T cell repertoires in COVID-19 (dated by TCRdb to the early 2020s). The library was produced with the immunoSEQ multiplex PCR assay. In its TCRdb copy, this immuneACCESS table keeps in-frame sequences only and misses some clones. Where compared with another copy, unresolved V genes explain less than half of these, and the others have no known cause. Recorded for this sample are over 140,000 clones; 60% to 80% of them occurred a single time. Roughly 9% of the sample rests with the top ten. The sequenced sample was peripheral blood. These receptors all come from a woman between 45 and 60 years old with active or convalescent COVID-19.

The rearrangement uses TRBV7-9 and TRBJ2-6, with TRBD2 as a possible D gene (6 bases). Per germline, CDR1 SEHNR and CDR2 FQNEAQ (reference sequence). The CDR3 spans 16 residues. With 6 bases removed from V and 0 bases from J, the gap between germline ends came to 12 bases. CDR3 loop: CASRSTGDSGANVLTF. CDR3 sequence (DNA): TGTGCCAGCAGATCAACGGGAGACTCTGGGGCCAACGTCCTGACTTTC.

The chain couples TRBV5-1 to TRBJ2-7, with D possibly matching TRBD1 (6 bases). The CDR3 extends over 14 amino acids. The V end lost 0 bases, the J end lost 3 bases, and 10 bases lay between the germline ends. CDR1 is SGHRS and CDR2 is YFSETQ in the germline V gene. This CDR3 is CASSLAPDSYEQYF. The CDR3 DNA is TGCGCCAGCAGCTTGGCCCCGGACAGCTACGAGCAGTACTTC. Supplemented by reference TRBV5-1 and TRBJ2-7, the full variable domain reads KAGVTQTPRYLIKTRGQQVTLSCSPISGHRSVSWYQQTPGQGLQFLFEYFSETQRNKGNFPGRFSGRQFSNSRSEMNVSTLELGDSALYLCASSLAPDSYEQYFGPGTRLTVT.

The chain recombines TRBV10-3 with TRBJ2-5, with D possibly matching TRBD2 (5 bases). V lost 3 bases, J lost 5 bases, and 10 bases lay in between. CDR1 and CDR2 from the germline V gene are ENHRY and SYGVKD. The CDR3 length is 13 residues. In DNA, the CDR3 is TGTGCCATCAGTGACCGGGATGGGGAGACCCAGTACTTC. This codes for CAISDRDGETQYF.

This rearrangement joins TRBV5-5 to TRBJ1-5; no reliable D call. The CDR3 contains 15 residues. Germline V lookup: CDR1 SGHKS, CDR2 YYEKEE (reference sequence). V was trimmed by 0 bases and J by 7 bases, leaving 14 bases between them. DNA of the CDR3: TGTGCCAGCAGCTTGGAGGGCAGCTCGGGGCAGCCCCAGCATTTT. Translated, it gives CASSLEGSSGQPQHF.

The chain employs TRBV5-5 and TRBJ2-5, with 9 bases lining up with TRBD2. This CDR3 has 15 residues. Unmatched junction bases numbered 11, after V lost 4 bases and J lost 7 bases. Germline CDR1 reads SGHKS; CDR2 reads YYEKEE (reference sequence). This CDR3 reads CASSGTSKGLRTQYF. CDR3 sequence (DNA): TGTGCCAGCAGCGGGACTAGCAAAGGGTTACGGACCCAGTACTTC.

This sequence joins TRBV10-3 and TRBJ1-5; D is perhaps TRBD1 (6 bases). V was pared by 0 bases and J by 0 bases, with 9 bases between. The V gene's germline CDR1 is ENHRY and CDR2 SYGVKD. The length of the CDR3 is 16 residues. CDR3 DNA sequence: TGTGCCATCAGTGAGTCGCAGGGGAATAGCAATCAGCCCCAGCATTTT. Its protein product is CAISESQGNSNQPQHF.

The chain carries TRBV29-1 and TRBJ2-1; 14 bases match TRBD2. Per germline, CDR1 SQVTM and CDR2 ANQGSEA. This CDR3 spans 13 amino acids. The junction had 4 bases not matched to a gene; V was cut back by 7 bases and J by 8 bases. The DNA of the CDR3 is TGCAGCGGGGGGACTAGCGGGAGCGATGAGCAGTTCTTC. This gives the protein CSGGTSGSDEQFF.

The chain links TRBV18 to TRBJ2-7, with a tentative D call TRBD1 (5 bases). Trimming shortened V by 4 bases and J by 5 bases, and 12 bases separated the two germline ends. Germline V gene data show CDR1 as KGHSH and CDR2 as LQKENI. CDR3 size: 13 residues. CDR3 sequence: CASSHNGQDEQYF. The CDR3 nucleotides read TGTGCCAGCTCACACAACGGACAAGACGAGCAGTACTTC.